What follows are 21 T cell receptor beta chains derived from one specimen sequenced in a study of metastatic and nonmetastatic thyroid tumors. MiXCR reprocessed the PCR reads for TCRdb. The sample gives tens of thousands of clones, about an eighth of which show up once; nearly 5% is in the top ten. Thyroid surgery was preceded by no treatment in any patient. The sequenced sample was blood. These receptors all come from a female donor with papillary thyroid cancer or a benign thyroid nodule (not recorded which). Some clones in this sample may be carry-over from other donors' samples.

This clone was seen at least ten times. This chain connects TRBV12-5 to TRBJ2-7; D is possibly TRBD1 or TRBD2 (5 bases each). The length of the CDR3 is 14 residues. Trimming took off 2 bases at V and 5 bases at J, with 13 bases between the two ends. Per germline, CDR1 LGHNT and CDR2 FRNRAP. CDR3 in amino acids: CASGLSGPPNEQYF. Written as DNA, the CDR3 is TGTGCTAGTGGTTTGTCGGGACCCCCAAACGAGCAGTACTTC.

Notes on this clone: A much larger clonotype is one base distant, so this may be a read error. The CDR3 carries no conserved terminal phenylalanine or tryptophan, so it likely arises from a read error. V gene TRBV12-5 combines with J gene TRBJ1-1, with D maybe TRBD1 (5 bases). This CDR3 spans 16 amino acids. V was cut by 1 base and J by 5 bases, with 17 bases left in between. Germline lookup yields CDR1 LGHNT and CDR2 FRNRAP. The CDR3 coding sequence is TGTGCTAGTGGTTTGGGGCCAGGGAGATACATGACTGAAGCTTTCTCT. Translating it yields CASGLGPGRYMTEAFS.

This clone was seen ten or more times. The rearrangement links TRBV29-1 to TRBJ2-2; the D gene is possibly TRBD1 (5 bases). The V and J ends lost 6 bases and 6 bases respectively, with 14 bases between them. CDR1 is SQVTM, CDR2 ANQGSEA, per germline. This CDR3 region has 13 residues. This CDR3 is CSVRARASGELFF. CDR3 nucleotides: TGCAGCGTCAGAGCCAGGGCTTCCGGGGAGCTGTTTTTT.

This clone has at least ten counts. The chain joins TRBV28 to TRBJ2-1; 10 positions agree with TRBD2. This CDR3 is 15 amino acids long. V shed 1 base, J shed 7 bases, and the junction held 4 bases outside the gene matches. The germline CDR1 and CDR2 sequences are MDHEN and SYDVKM. This CDR3 is CASSLSLAGTNEQFF. DNA of the CDR3: TGTGCCAGCAGTTTATCACTAGCGGGGACAAATGAGCAGTTCTTC.

Ten or more counts support this clone. The J gene is TRBJ2-1, the V gene TRBV24-1; 8 bases are a match to TRBD2. After removal of 2 bases from V and 8 bases from J, the junction contained 10 bases not matched to a gene. CDR3 size: 16 residues. Germline V gives CDR1 KGHDR, CDR2 SFDVKD. CDR3 loop: CATSDSPGLGGDEQFF. DNA of the CDR3: TGTGCCACCAGTGATTCGCCGGGACTAGGAGGCGATGAGCAGTTCTTC.

In this sample, this clone turned up many times. Other DNA sequences in this specimen translate into the identical CDR3. The J gene is TRBJ2-3, the V gene TRBV7-2, with TRBD2 matching over 11 bases. The germline V gene encodes CDR1 SGHTA and CDR2 FQGNSA. V gave up 5 bases and J gave up 5 bases; unmatched junction bases: 3. CDR3 size: 14 residues. DNA for the CDR3: TGTGCCAGCAGCACCGGACTAGCGGGAGATACGCAGTATTTT. Translating gives CASSTGLAGDTQYF.

This clone occurred many times. This chain joins TRBV29-1 and TRBJ2-2, with 10 nucleotides matching TRBD1. CDR1 and CDR2 (germline): SQVTM, ANQGSEA. The CDR3 totals 14 residues. Trimming at V came to 4 bases and at J to 7 bases, leaving 6 bases not matched to a gene. The chain's CDR3 is CSVVDRGLGGELFF. The CDR3, as DNA: TGCAGCGTTGTAGACAGGGGGCTCGGCGGGGAGCTGTTTTTT.

At least ten counts were recorded for this clone. Within the sample, other DNA sequences also encode this same CDR3. J is TRBJ2-1 and V is TRBV3-1; 8 bases map to TRBD2. The CDR3 is 16 amino acids. The ends lost 2 bases at V and 8 bases at J; junction bases unmatched: 11. Germline CDR1 is LGHDT and CDR2 is YNNKEL (reference sequence). CDR3 amino acids: CASSQLGGRPRDEQFF. The DNA of the CDR3 is TGTGCCAGCAGCCAATTAGGCGGGAGGCCCAGGGATGAGCAGTTCTTC.

At least ten counts were recorded for this clone. The chain uses TRBV7-6 and TRBJ2-5; D is perhaps TRBD2 (5 bases). V was pared by 5 bases and J by 2 bases, with 15 bases between. The V gene's germline CDR1 is SGHVS and CDR2 FNYEAQ. The CDR3 runs to 15 residues. The CDR3 DNA reads as TGTGCCAGCAGCCAACCGGGATCAGGACAAGAGACCCAGTACTTC. It encodes CASSQPGSGQETQYF.

This clone was seen at least ten times. The gene calls are TRBV18 and TRBJ1-2, with TRBD1 matching 12 bases. Germline V gene data show CDR1 as KGHSH and CDR2 as LQKENI. J gave up 6 bases and V 4 bases, and 3 bases lay outside the gene matches. This CDR3 has 14 residues. CDR3 bases: TGTGCCAGCTCACAGGGACAGGGGGCGAATGGCTACACCTTC. The encoded protein is CASSQGQGANGYTF.

This clone is medium-sized (0.01 to 0.1%) in the sample. This chain connects TRBV20-1 to TRBJ2-7, with 13 bases aligning to TRBD2. V lost 5 bases to trimming and J lost 4 bases; unmatched junction nucleotides: 5. CDR3 size: 14 residues. Per the germline V gene, CDR1 is DFQATT and CDR2 is SNEGSKA (reference sequence). The CDR3 loop reads CSAQGTSGTYEQYF. For the CDR3, the DNA is TGCAGTGCTCAAGGGACTAGCGGGACTTACGAGCAGTACTTC.

This chain uses TRBV19 with TRBJ2-1; 8 bases map to TRBD1. Germline V gene data show CDR1 as LNHDA and CDR2 as SQIVND (reference sequence). V lost 3 bases to trimming and J lost 6 bases; unmatched junction nucleotides: 10. This CDR3 contains 16 residues. The CDR3 here is CASSMRTGNRVNEQFF. CDR3 bases: TGTGCCAGTAGTATGAGGACAGGGAATCGTGTCAATGAGCAGTTCTTC.

In its sample, this clone was seen many times. This chain's CDR3 is CASSLVGSSGDEQYF. CDR3 sequence (DNA): TGTGCCAGCAGCTTGGTGGGTTCCTCCGGGGACGAGCAGTACTTC. The rearrangement links TRBV5-6 to TRBJ2-7, with D perhaps TRBD2 (5 bases). CDR3 length equals 15 residues. Trimming cost V 0 bases and J 5 bases, with 15 bases left between them. The germline V gene has CDR1 SGHDT and CDR2 YYEEEE. The complete variable domain, with remaining parts taken from reference TRBV5-6 and TRBJ2-7, reads DAGVTQSPTHLIKTRGQQVTLRCSPKSGHDTVSWYQQALGQGPQFIFQYYEEEERQRGNFPDRFSGHQFPNYSSELNVNALLLGDSALYLCASSLVGSSGDEQYFGPGTRLTVT.

This clone was seen at least ten times. This chain links TRBV14 with TRBJ2-3; D remains unclear. CDR3 size: 12 residues. CDR1 and CDR2 (germline): SGHDN, FVKESK. The germline V and J ends were trimmed by 3 bases and 8 bases, with 9 bases remaining between them. CDR3 bases: TGTGCCAGCAGCCAGGCCTCGGGTACGCAGTATTTT. Protein product: CASSQASGTQYF.

This clone was observed many times. The rearrangement joins TRBV24-1 to TRBJ2-1; 7 bases align to TRBD2. Unmatched junction bases numbered 11, after V lost 9 bases and J lost 4 bases. CDR3 size: 15 residues. Germline CDR1 KGHDR, CDR2 SFDVKD. The CDR3 protein is CATSGRETSYNEQFF. CDR3 sequence (DNA): TGTGCCACCTCCGGGCGGGAGACCTCATACAATGAGCAGTTCTTC.

This clone was recorded many times. The chain links TRBV14 to TRBJ2-7, with TRBD1 identical over 8 bases. The V gene's germline CDR1 is SGHDN and CDR2 FVKESK. This CDR3 region has 14 residues. The junction had 6 bases not matched to a gene; V was cut back by 4 bases and J by 4 bases. This CDR3 reads CASSPQGADYEQYF. The CDR3 DNA sequence: TGTGCCAGCAGCCCCCAGGGGGCGGATTACGAGCAGTACTTC.

This clone has a count of ten or more. The chain combines TRBV12-3 or TRBV12-4 with TRBJ1-4; D perhaps matches TRBD1 (5 bases). This CDR3 is 12 amino acids long. V was clipped by 10 bases and J by 8 bases, with 14 bases between them. The CDR3 loop is CATSRGGEKLFF. The CDR3 DNA reads as TGTGCCACCTCTCGGGGGGGGGAAAAACTGTTTTTT.

This clone was observed at least ten times. The rearrangement joins TRBV28 to TRBJ1-1; D unresolved. V dropped 0 bases and J dropped 5 bases, with 7 bases sitting between them. Germline V gene data show CDR1 as MDHEN and CDR2 as SYDVKM. This CDR3 comprises 13 residues. The CDR3 sequence: CASSLWEWTEAFF. The CDR3 coding sequence is TGTGCCAGCAGTTTATGGGAGTGGACTGAAGCTTTCTTT.

This chain joins TRBV20-1 and TRBJ1-2; 7 nucleotides agree with TRBD1. The CDR3 consists of 12 residues. Looked up from germline, CDR1 is DFQATT and CDR2 is SNEGSKA (reference sequence). J lost 14 bases, V lost 2 bases, and 11 bases had no gene match. The CDR3 DNA is TGCAGTGCTAGAAGGGGGCAGGCTCCTACAACCTTC. This translates into CSARRGQAPTTF.

There are many counts of this clone. The J gene is TRBJ1-1, the V gene TRBV27, with TRBD1 as a possible D gene (5 bases). The CDR3 loop spans 15 amino acids. The germline V gene encodes CDR1 MNHEY and CDR2 SMNVEV (reference sequence). V lost 6 bases, J lost 0 bases, and 14 bases lay in between. The CDR3 spells CASSEGFHMNTEAFF. The CDR3 bases are TGTGCCAGCAGCGAGGGGTTCCACATGAACACTGAAGCTTTCTTT.

This clone has a handful of counts. The J gene is TRBJ1-1, the V gene TRBV19; D not certain. Trimming pared 5 bases from V and 4 bases from J, leaving 14 bases between. The CDR3 has 14 amino acids. Germline loops: CDR1 LNHDA, CDR2 SQIVND (reference sequence). This chain's CDR3 is CASSLFGEATEAFF. CDR3 in DNA: TGTGCCAGTAGTCTCTTCGGGGAGGCCACTGAAGCTTTCTTT.